These T cell receptor beta chains were read from a single sample in a study of T cells expressing NK-cell markers. After re-calling the 5' RACE reads, TCRdb lists one entry per CDR3 protein, DNA absent. Its table records about 380,000 distinct CDR3 sequences. The sequencing input was blood T cells: a sorted CD56 or NKG2C T cell subset, CD4+ or CD8+ T cells, or bulk PBMC T cells (not recorded which). The source is a man aged 18 to 69 in good health. Each CDR3 is given with its conserved first and last residue. Size is stated for part of the rows, as once, few or many counts, or as a class when the clone is expanded.

len: 15; v_gene: TRBV6-1; abundance: -; j_gene: TRBJ1-3; CDR3aa: CASSVTGLSGNTIYF
len: 14; v_gene: TRBV5-6; abundance: -; j_gene: TRBJ2-7; CDR3aa: CASSLSGGAPEQYF
len: 16; v_gene: TRBV11-2; abundance: -; j_gene: TRBJ2-5; CDR3aa: CASRDPAGGLQETQYF
len: 13; v_gene: TRBV5-1; abundance: -; j_gene: TRBJ2-7; CDR3aa: CASRPGQGSEQYF
len: 13; v_gene: TRBV7-2; abundance: -; j_gene: TRBJ2-1; CDR3aa: CASSFPPGGEQFF
len: 16; v_gene: TRBV29-1; abundance: -; j_gene: TRBJ2-2; CDR3aa: CSALRAPQTNTGELFF
len: 15; v_gene: TRBV6-5; abundance: -; j_gene: TRBJ2-5; CDR3aa: CASSWTGRYQETQYF
len: 14; v_gene: TRBV5-4; abundance: -; j_gene: TRBJ2-1; CDR3aa: CASRRTSGHNEQFF
len: 11; v_gene: TRBV18; abundance: -; j_gene: TRBJ2-1; CDR3aa: CASSRNNEQFF
len: 16; v_gene: TRBV28; abundance: -; j_gene: TRBJ2-2; CDR3aa: CASSLGRDKDTGELFF
len: 13; v_gene: TRBV12-3/TRBV12-4; abundance: -; j_gene: TRBJ1-1; CDR3aa: CASSLGSFTEAFF
len: 16; v_gene: TRBV20-1; abundance: -; j_gene: TRBJ2-3; CDR3aa: CSASTQGLVNTDTQYF
len: 13; v_gene: TRBV29-1; abundance: -; j_gene: TRBJ1-4; CDR3aa: CSAQWTGNEKLFF
len: 12; v_gene: TRBV7-9; abundance: -; j_gene: TRBJ1-1; CDR3aa: CASGRSNTEAFF
len: 15; v_gene: TRBV7-2; abundance: -; j_gene: TRBJ1-2; CDR3aa: CASSREWTVNYGYTF
len: 13; v_gene: TRBV28; abundance: -; j_gene: TRBJ2-7; CDR3aa: CASSRGHNYEQYF
len: 16; v_gene: TRBV27; abundance: -; j_gene: TRBJ1-2; CDR3aa: CASSLGGYGGYYGYTF
len: 16; v_gene: TRBV6-1; abundance: -; j_gene: TRBJ2-3; CDR3aa: CASSARIDWGSDTQYF
len: 18; v_gene: TRBV9; abundance: -; j_gene: TRBJ2-5; CDR3aa: CASSRFGLAGTYQETQYF
len: 11; v_gene: TRBV6-6; abundance: -; j_gene: TRBJ1-1; CDR3aa: CASSLLGGAFF
len: 15; v_gene: TRBV20-1; abundance: -; j_gene: TRBJ2-1; CDR3aa: CSARGTGGFINEQFF
len: 15; v_gene: TRBV20-1; abundance: -; j_gene: TRBJ2-7; CDR3aa: CSASWSQGKAIGQYF
len: 14; v_gene: TRBV20-1; abundance: -; j_gene: TRBJ2-7; CDR3aa: CSARVNRETYEQYF
len: 15; v_gene: TRBV7-3; abundance: -; j_gene: TRBJ1-1; CDR3aa: CASSLQPLLNTEAFF
len: 16; v_gene: TRBV7-9; abundance: -; j_gene: TRBJ2-5; CDR3aa: CASSSSGGSGGETQYF
len: 16; v_gene: TRBV6-1; abundance: -; j_gene: TRBJ2-5; CDR3aa: CASSGSGTSGKKTQYF
len: 14; v_gene: TRBV20-1; abundance: -; j_gene: TRBJ1-6; CDR3aa: CSARVGGWDSPLHF
len: 14; v_gene: TRBV5-8; abundance: -; j_gene: TRBJ1-1; CDR3aa: CASRLTGANTEAFF
len: 15; v_gene: TRBV5-6; abundance: -; j_gene: TRBJ2-3; CDR3aa: CASSWTASSTDTQYF
len: 18; v_gene: TRBV15; abundance: -; j_gene: TRBJ2-3; CDR3aa: CATSRAASGGKRTDTQYF
len: 15; v_gene: TRBV21-1; abundance: -; j_gene: TRBJ1-5; CDR3aa: CASSKGGGGSQPQHF
len: 14; v_gene: TRBV15; abundance: -; j_gene: TRBJ2-6; CDR3aa: CATSRDRGANVLTF
len: 16; v_gene: TRBV18; abundance: -; j_gene: TRBJ2-6; CDR3aa: CASSPPTALGANVLTF
len: 12; v_gene: TRBV12-2; abundance: -; j_gene: TRBJ2-1; CDR3aa: CASRLGWNEQFF
len: 14; v_gene: TRBV25-1; abundance: -; j_gene: TRBJ1-2; CDR3aa: CASSGRQGADGYTF
len: 17; v_gene: TRBV7-2; abundance: medium-sized; j_gene: TRBJ2-3; CDR3aa: CASSLGYRGGSTDTQYF
len: 14; v_gene: TRBV2; abundance: -; j_gene: TRBJ1-4; CDR3aa: CASSPRVIDEKLFF
len: 14; v_gene: TRBV3-1; abundance: -; j_gene: TRBJ2-2; CDR3aa: CASQLAGGSGELFF
len: 15; v_gene: TRBV6-2/TRBV6-3; abundance: -; j_gene: TRBJ1-6; CDR3aa: CASSPGQQGNSPLHF
len: 15; v_gene: TRBV20-1; abundance: -; j_gene: TRBJ1-2; CDR3aa: CSATGQGQRGYGYTF
len: 14; v_gene: TRBV5-1; abundance: -; j_gene: TRBJ2-7; CDR3aa: CASRSGTGFHEQYF
len: 17; v_gene: TRBV28; abundance: -; j_gene: TRBJ2-3; CDR3aa: CASSSALGGGHTDTQYF
len: 16; v_gene: TRBV5-6; abundance: -; j_gene: TRBJ2-5; CDR3aa: CASSLRRGTVQETQYF
len: 12; v_gene: TRBV27; abundance: -; j_gene: TRBJ2-7; CDR3aa: CASQGIRAEQYF
len: 11; v_gene: TRBV2; abundance: -; j_gene: TRBJ2-1; CDR3aa: CASSGQTEQFF
len: 15; v_gene: TRBV5-6; abundance: -; j_gene: TRBJ1-3; CDR3aa: CASSVTWTGVNTIYF
len: 17; v_gene: TRBV7-8; abundance: -; j_gene: TRBJ1-2; CDR3aa: CASSAARFRGESYGYTF
len: 14; v_gene: TRBV11-2; abundance: -; j_gene: TRBJ2-7; CDR3aa: CASSLYGFSYEQYF
len: 18; v_gene: TRBV4-2; abundance: -; j_gene: TRBJ2-6; CDR3aa: CASSQDPTIGGWANVLTF
len: 16; v_gene: TRBV7-9; abundance: -; j_gene: TRBJ1-1; CDR3aa: CASSQPGRPRGTEAFF
len: 14; v_gene: TRBV14; abundance: -; j_gene: TRBJ2-6; CDR3aa: CASSPDSGANVLTF
len: 13; v_gene: TRBV15; abundance: -; j_gene: TRBJ1-3; CDR3aa: CATSTVSGNTIYF
len: 14; v_gene: TRBV20-1; abundance: -; j_gene: TRBJ1-4; CDR3aa: CSATTGISDEKLFF